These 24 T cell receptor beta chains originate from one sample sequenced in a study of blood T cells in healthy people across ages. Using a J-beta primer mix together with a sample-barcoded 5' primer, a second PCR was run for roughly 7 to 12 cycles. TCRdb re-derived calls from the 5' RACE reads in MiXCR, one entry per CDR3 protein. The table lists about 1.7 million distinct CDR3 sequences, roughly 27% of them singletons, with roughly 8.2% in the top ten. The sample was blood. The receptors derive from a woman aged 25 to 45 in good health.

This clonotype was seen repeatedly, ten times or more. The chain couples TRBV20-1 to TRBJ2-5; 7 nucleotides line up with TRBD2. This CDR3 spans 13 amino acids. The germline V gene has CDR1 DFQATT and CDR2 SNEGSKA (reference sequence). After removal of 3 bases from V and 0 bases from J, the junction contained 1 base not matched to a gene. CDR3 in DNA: TGCAGTGCTAGTACTAGCGACCAAGAGACCCAGTACTTC. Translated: CSASTSDQETQYF.

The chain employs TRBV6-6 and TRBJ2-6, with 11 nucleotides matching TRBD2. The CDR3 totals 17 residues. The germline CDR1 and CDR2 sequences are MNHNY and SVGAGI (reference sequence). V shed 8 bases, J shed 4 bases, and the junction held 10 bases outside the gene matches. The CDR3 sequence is CASWGSGRVGGANVLTF. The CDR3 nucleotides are TGTGCCAGCTGGGGTAGCGGGAGGGTTGGAGGGGCCAACGTCCTGACTTTC.

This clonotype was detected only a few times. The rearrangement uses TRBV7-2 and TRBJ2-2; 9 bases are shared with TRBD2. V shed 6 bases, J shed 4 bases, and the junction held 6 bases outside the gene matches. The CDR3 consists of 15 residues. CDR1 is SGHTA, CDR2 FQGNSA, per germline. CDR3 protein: CASRRRLAATGELFF. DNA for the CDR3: TGTGCCAGCAGACGACGACTAGCGGCCACCGGGGAGCTGTTTTTT.

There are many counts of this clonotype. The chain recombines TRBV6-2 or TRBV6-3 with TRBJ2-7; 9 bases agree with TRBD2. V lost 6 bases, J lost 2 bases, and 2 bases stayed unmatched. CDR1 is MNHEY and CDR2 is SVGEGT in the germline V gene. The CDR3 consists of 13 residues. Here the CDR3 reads CASRLAGPYEQYF. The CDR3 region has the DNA TGTGCCAGCAGGCTAGCGGGGCCCTACGAGCAGTACTTC.

The CDR3 here is CASSPVGGFRTEAFF. The CDR3 DNA sequence: TGCGCCAGCAGCCCCGTCGGGGGGTTTCGGACTGAAGCTTTCTTT. The V gene is TRBV5-1, the J gene TRBJ1-1, with D perhaps TRBD1 (5 bases). The ends were cut back, 4 bases at V and 5 bases at J, with 18 bases in the middle. The CDR3 has 15 amino acids. Germline assignment: CDR1 SGHRS and CDR2 YFSETQ.

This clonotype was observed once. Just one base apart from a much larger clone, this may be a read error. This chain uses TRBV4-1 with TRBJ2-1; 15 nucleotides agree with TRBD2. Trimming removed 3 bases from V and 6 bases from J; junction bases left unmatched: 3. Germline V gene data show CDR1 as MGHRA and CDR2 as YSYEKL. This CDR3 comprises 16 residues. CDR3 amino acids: CASSQRTSGRANEQFF. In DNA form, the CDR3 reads TGCGCCAGCAGCCAGCGGACTAGCGGGAGGGCCAATGAGCAGTTCTTC.

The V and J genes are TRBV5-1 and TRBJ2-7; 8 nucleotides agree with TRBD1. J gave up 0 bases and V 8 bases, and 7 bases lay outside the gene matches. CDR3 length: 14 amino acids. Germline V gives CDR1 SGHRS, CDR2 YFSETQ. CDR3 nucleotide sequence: TGCGCCAGTACGTTAACAGGGGGCTCCTACGAGCAGTACTTC. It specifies CASTLTGGSYEQYF. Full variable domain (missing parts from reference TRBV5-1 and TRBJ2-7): KAGVTQTPRYLIKTRGQQVTLSCSPISGHRSVSWYQQTPGQGLQFLFEYFSETQRNKGNFPGRFSGRQFSNSRSEMNVSTLELGDSALYLCASTLTGGSYEQYFGPGTRLTVT.

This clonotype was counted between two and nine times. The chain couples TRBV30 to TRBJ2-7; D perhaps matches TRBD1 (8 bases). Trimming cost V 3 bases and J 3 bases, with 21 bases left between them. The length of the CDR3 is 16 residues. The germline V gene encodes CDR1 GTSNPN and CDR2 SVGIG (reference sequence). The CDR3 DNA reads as TGTGCCTGGAGGGAAAACGGACAGGGAGGGTTCTACGAGCAGTACTTC. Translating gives CAWRENGQGGFYEQYF. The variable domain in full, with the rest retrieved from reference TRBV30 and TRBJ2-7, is SQTIHQWPATLVQPVGSPLSLECTVEGTSNPNLYWYRQAAGRGLQLLFYSVGIGQISSEVPQNLSASRPQDRQFILSSKKLLLSDSGFYLCAWRENGQGGFYEQYFGPGTRLTVT.

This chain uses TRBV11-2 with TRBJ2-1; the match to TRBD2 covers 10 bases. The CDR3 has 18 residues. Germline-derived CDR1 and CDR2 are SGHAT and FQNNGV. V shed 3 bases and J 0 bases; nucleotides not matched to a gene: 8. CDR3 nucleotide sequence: TGTGCCAGCAGCTTCCTAGCGGGAGACCTCAGCTCCTACAATGAGCAGTTCTTC. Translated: CASSFLAGDLSSYNEQFF.

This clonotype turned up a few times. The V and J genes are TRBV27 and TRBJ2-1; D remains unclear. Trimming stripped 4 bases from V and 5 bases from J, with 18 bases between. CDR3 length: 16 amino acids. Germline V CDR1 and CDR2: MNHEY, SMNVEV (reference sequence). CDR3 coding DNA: TGTGCCAGCAGTTATCAAACTACCCACTTCAACAATGAGCAGTTCTTC. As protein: CASSYQTTHFNNEQFF.

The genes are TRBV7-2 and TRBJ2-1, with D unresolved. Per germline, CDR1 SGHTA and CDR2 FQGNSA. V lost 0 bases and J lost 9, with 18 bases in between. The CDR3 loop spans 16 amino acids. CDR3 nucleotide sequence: TGTGCCAGCAGCTTAGCGGGCCGGCCATCCGCCGGTGAGCAGTTCTTC. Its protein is CASSLAGRPSAGEQFF.

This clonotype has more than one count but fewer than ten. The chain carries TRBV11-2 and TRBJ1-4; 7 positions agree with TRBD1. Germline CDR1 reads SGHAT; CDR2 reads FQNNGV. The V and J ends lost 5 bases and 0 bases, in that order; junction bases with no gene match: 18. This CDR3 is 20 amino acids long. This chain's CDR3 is CASSISFRDSSFATNEKLFF. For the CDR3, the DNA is TGTGCCAGCAGCATCTCGTTCCGGGACAGCTCATTTGCAACTAATGAAAAACTGTTTTTT.

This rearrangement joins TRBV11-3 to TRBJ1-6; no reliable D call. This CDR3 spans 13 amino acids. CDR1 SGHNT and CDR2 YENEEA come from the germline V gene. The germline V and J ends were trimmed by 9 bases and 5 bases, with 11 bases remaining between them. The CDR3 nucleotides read TGTGCCAGTTATGCGGCCAATAATTCACCCCTCCACTTT. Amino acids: CASYAANNSPLHF. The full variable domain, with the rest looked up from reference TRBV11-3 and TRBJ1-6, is EAGVVQSPRYKIIEKKQPVAFWCNPISGHNTLYWYLQNLGQGPELLIRYENEEAVDDSQLPKDRFSAERLKGVDSTLKIQPAELGDSAVYLCASYAANNSPLHFGNGTRLTVT.

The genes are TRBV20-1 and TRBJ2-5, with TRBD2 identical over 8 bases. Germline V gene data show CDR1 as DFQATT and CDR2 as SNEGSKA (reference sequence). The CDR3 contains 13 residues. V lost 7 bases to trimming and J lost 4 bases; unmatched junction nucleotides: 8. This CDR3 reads CSGGGGPLETQYF. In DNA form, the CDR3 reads TGCAGTGGGGGCGGGGGGCCACTAGAGACCCAGTACTTC.

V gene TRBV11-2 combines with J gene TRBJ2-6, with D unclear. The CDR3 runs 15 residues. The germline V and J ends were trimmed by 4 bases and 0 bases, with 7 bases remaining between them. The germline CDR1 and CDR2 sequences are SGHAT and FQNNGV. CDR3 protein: CASSYTNSGANVLTF. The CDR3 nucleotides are TGTGCCAGCAGCTACACAAACTCTGGGGCCAACGTCCTGACTTTC.

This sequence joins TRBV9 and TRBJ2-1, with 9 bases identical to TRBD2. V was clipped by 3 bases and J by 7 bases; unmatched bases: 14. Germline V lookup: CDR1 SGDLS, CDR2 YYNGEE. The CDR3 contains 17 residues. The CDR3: CASSAKVNSGSGNEQFF. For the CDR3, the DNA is TGTGCCAGCAGCGCCAAAGTCAATAGCGGGAGCGGTAATGAGCAGTTCTTC.

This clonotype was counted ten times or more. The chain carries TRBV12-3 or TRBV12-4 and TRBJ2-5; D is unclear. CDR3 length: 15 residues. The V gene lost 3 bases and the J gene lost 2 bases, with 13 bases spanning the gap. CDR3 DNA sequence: TGTGCCAGCAGTTTCGGGTTCGTGGGACAAGAGACCCAGTACTTC. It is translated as CASSFGFVGQETQYF.

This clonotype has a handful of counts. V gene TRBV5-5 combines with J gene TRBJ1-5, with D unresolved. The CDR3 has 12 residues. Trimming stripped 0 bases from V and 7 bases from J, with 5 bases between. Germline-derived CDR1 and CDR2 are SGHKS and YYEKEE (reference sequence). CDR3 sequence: CASSLDMQPQHF. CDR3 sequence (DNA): TGTGCCAGCAGCTTGGATATGCAGCCCCAGCATTTT.

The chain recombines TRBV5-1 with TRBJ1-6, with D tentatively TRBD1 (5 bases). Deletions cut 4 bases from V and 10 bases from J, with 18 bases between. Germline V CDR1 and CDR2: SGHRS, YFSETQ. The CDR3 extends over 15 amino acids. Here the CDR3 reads CASSVGAVSGSPLHF. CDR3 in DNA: TGCGCCAGCAGCGTGGGTGCGGTCTCAGGGTCACCCCTCCACTTT.

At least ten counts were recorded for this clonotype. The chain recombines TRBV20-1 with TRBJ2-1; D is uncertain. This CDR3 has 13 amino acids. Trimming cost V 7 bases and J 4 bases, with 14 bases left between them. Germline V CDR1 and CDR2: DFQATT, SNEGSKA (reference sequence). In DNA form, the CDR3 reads TGCAGTGGCCGAAACGGGCCGTACAATGAGCAGTTCTTC. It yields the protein CSGRNGPYNEQFF.

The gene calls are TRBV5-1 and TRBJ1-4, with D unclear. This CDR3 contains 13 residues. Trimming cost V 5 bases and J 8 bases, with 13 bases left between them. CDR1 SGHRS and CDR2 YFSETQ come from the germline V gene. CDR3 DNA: TGCGCCAGCAGGACAACTCCGGGGGAAAAACTGTTTTTT. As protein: CASRTTPGEKLFF.

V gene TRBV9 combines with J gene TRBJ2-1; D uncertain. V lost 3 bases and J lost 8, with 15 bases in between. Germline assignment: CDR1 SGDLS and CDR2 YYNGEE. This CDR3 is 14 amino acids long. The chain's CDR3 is CASSGVAPHDEQFF. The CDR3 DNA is TGTGCCAGCAGCGGAGTCGCTCCTCACGATGAGCAGTTCTTC.

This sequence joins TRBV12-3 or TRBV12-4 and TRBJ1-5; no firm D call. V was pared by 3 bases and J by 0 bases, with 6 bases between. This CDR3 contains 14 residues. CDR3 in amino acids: CASSFTYSNQPQHF. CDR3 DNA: TGTGCCAGCAGTTTTACCTATAGCAATCAGCCCCAGCATTTT.

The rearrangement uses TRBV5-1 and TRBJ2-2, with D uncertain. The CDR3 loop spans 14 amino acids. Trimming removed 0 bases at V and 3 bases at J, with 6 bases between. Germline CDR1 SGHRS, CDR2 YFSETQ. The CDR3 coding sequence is TGCGCCAGCAGCTTGGAAAGGGACACCGGGGAGCTGTTTTTT. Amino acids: CASSLERDTGELFF.